The rows below give T cell receptor beta chains drawn from one sample of a study of shared clonotypes between healthy human individuals. Assay used: immunoSEQ multiplex PCR; TCRdb lists only in-frame clones, some missing. The table has 1.4 million or so clones, just under 99% seen once. Input material: naive CD4+ T cells sorted from blood. The receptor set was obtained from a man under 40 in good health. The CDR3 runs from the conserved cysteine through the conserved F or W. The D gene is left open where the match is weak. Expanded clones get a size class; other rows say once, few or many, or leave the size out.

abundance,v_gene,d_gene,len,j_gene,CDR3nt,CDR3aa
.,TRBV19,TRBD1,16,TRBJ2-1,TGTGCCAGTACTACCTCAGGGACAGGGGGGTATCGAGAGCAGTTCTTC,CASTTSGTGGYREQFF
.,TRBV5-1,.,13,TRBJ2-7,TGCGCCAGCAGCTTGGATCTGGGACTCGAGCAGTACTTC,CASSLDLGLEQYF
.,TRBV27,.,17,TRBJ2-2,TGTGCCAGCAGTCCACACGGGGGCGGGAGTGGGTCCGGGGAGCTGTTTTTT,CASSPHGGGSGSGELFF
.,TRBV28,.,16,TRBJ2-1,TGTGCCAGTCTCCCCCCTGGGCAAGGGGAAATCGGTGAGCAGTTCTTC,CASLPPGQGEIGEQFF
.,TRBV25-1,TRBD1,12,TRBJ2-7,TGTGCCAGCAGTTTGACAGGGGACGAGCAGTACTTC,CASSLTGDEQYF
once,TRBV19,.,15,TRBJ2-7,TGTGCCAGTAGTGGTGGAGGGAGGCGGTCCTACGAGCAGTACTTC,CASSGGGRRSYEQYF
.,TRBV5-1,.,17,TRBJ2-7,TGCGCCAGCAGCTTGGCAGCCCTAGTTGGGGTCTCCTACGAGCAGTACTTC,CASSLAALVGVSYEQYF
.,TRBV5-1,.,16,TRBJ2-2,TGCGCCAGCAGCTTAACCGGGACATTGAACACCGGGGAGCTGTTTTTT,CASSLTGTLNTGELFF
once,TRBV5-1,.,16,TRBJ2-3,TGCGCCAGCAGCTTGGTGGTCGAGCGGTTCACAGATACGCAGTATTTT,CASSLVVERFTDTQYF
.,TRBV5-4,.,13,TRBJ2-5,TGTGCCAGCAGCTTAGGCCTAGAAGAGACCCAGTACTTC,CASSLGLEETQYF
.,TRBV9,.,17,TRBJ2-5,TGTGCCAGCAGCGTAGGCAGGGCAGTTCCCATCCAAGAGACCCAGTACTTC,CASSVGRAVPIQETQYF